The clone carrying this T cell receptor (beta chain) came up a few times. What it binds is unknown. Excluded: other autoimmune disease, uncontrolled infection, pregnancy or lactation. The data belong to a study of Graves' ophthalmopathy and Graves' hyperthyroidism. Whole-study findings and limits: Blood also contained most of the expanded thyroid clonotypes above 0.001 frequency.

The CDR3 spans 14 residues. Trimming cost V 6 bases and J 3 bases, with 12 bases left between them. CDR1 and CDR2 from the germline V gene are ENHRY and SYGVKD. Amplified TCR beta CDR3 regions were obtained using RNA transcripts as template. The authors performed first-round RT-PCR with HTBI primers and then a second-round multiplex PCR. Via MiXCR, TCRdb re-called the multiplex PCR reads, giving one row per CDR3 protein. The sample includes roughly 400,000 distinct CDR3 sequences, roughly 14% of them seen just once. V gene TRBV10-3 combines with J gene TRBJ1-5; possible D gene TRBD1, 6 bases. Sequenced: peripheral blood. The clonotype was recovered from a woman younger than 30 with stable Graves' hyperthyroidism. CDR3 nucleotide sequence: TGTGCCATCAGGGAACCGGGGGCCAATCAGCCCCAGCATTTT. It codes for CAIREPGANQPQHF.